This T cell receptor (beta chain) was documented in a study of T cell responses to AZD1222 COVID-19 vaccine. The study's findings and limits: At 160-218 and 743-854, vaccine-associated CD4 TCRs were dominant, and they spanned spike.

Libraries were prepared by immunoSEQ multiplex PCR; TCRdb keeps only in-frame clonotypes and omits some of them. Seen here are approximately 180,000 clones, 90% observed once, and the top ten hold around 3%. About this clone: Its matching antigen is unknown.

V shed 2 bases and J 3 bases; nucleotides not matched to a gene: 11. The CDR3 spans 17 residues. Per the germline V gene, CDR1 is SEHNR and CDR2 is FQNEAQ (reference sequence). The material was peripheral blood, obtained on day 0 of AZD1222 vaccination. This sequence originates from an adult in good health. The chain employs TRBV7-9 and TRBJ1-1, with 8 nucleotides matching TRBD1. The CDR3 loop is CASSLRPGGLVYTEAFF. Here the CDR3 DNA reads TGTGCCAGCAGCTTAAGGCCAGGGGGCTTGGTTTACACTGAAGCTTTCTTT.